The 5 T cell receptor beta chains below were found in one sample sequenced in a study of graft-versus-host responses after intestinal transplantation. Sequencing was performed with immunoSEQ multiplex PCR; in TCRdb, only in-frame clones are kept and a portion is missing. The sample shows 90,000 to 150,000 clones, about 95% of them seen only once. No antigen is known for these receptors. Material: unstimulated CD8+ T cells sorted from spleen or lymph node cells, obtained before intestinal transplant. These receptors all come from a human donor who received an intestinal transplant.

The CDR3 loop reads CASRTGGALFGQPQHF. CDR3 DNA sequence: TGTGCCAGCAGGACAGGGGGCGCCTTATTTGGCCAGCCCCAGCATTTT. The chain is built from TRBV2 and TRBJ1-5; 10 bases agree with TRBD1. Germline V lookup: CDR1 SNHLY, CDR2 FYNNEI. The CDR3 is made up of 16 amino acids. The trim removed 6 bases at V and 7 bases at J, leaving 12 bases unmatched.

The chain links TRBV27 to TRBJ1-2; tentatively, D is TRBD1 (6 bases). Trimming shortened V by 2 bases and J by 5 bases, and 24 bases separated the two germline ends. CDR1 is MNHEY and CDR2 is SMNVEV in the germline V gene (reference sequence). This CDR3 has 18 residues. Written as DNA, the CDR3 is TGTGCCAGCAGTTTACGCCCGGTGGGACACCCGCTTAGGTATGGCTACACCTTC. It is translated as CASSLRPVGHPLRYGYTF.

The chain combines TRBV5-6 with TRBJ2-1, with 8 positions matching TRBD2. The CDR3 sequence is 13 residues long. The ends lost 0 bases at V and 15 bases at J; junction bases unmatched: 8. Germline V gene sequence: CDR1 SGHDT, CDR2 YYEEEE. CDR3 nucleotide sequence: TGTGCCAGCAGCTTGGCCGCAGCGGGAGTGGGGTTCTTC. It specifies CASSLAAAGVGFF.

The chain joins TRBV28 to TRBJ2-7, with 7 bases identical to TRBD1. CDR3 length: 18 amino acids. Germline CDR1 reads MDHEN; CDR2 reads SYDVKM. Germline trimming cut 4 bases from V and 2 bases from J; bases unmatched to any gene: 17. CDR3 sequence: CASSSLWLKAGGTYEQYF. CDR3 nucleotide sequence: TGTGCCAGCAGTTCCCTTTGGTTGAAGGCAGGGGGTACCTACGAGCAGTACTTC.

The rearrangement uses TRBV11-1 and TRBJ1-1; D gene uncertain. The V gene lost 3 bases and the J gene lost 5 bases, with 16 bases spanning the gap. The CDR3 runs to 15 residues. Germline lookup yields CDR1 SGHAT and CDR2 FQDESV (reference sequence). DNA of the CDR3: TGTGCCAGCAGCTTGCTTCGGGGAGGGAGTACTGAAGCTTTCTTT. Translated, it gives CASSLLRGGSTEAFF.